The T cell receptor (beta chain) described here comes from a study of cytomegalovirus exposure and HLA in healthy donors. Overall study: A preliminary data release comprised tens of millions of unique TCRs obtained from HLA-typed donors.

A note on this clone: Its target is unknown.

The junction had 20 bases not matched to a gene; V was cut back by 11 bases and J by 5 bases. The germline V gene encodes CDR1 LNHDA and CDR2 SQIVND (reference sequence). There are 17 residues in the CDR3. The study's findings and limits: It has been reported that TCR beta sequences accurately predicted the HLA-A and HLA-B alleles of most subjects. V- and J-gene trimming of TCR beta was linked (in a later analysis) to a missense DCLRE1C variant. Sequencing likely caused a cluster of highly shared sequence variants.

PCR used 60 Vbeta primers and 13 Jbeta primers. TCRdb's table, derived via immunoSEQ multiplex PCR, lists solely in-frame clones and lacks some. The data show about 120,000 clones, roughly three quarters seen once. This sequence was found in a man between 25 and 39 years old in good health and CMV-seropositive. V is TRBV19 and J is TRBJ2-5; TRBD2 agrees at 10 bases. Source material: PBMCs. This chain's CDR3 is CALIEREGQRGWETQYF. The DNA of the CDR3 is TGTGCCCTAATAGAGCGGGAGGGCCAGCGGGGATGGGAGACCCAGTACTTC.